The 21 T cell receptor beta chains below all came from one sample that was sequenced in a study of metastatic and nonmetastatic thyroid tumors. MiXCR reprocessed the PCR reads for TCRdb. This repertoire shows tens of thousands of clones, roughly 13% found once; its top ten account for around 5%. Thyroid surgery was performed in patients who had received no treatment beforehand. Input material: blood. The source of these receptors is a female donor with papillary thyroid cancer or a benign thyroid nodule (not recorded which). Some clones in this sample may be carry-over from other donors' samples.

V gene TRBV20-1 combines with J gene TRBJ2-1; D may be TRBD2 (6 bases). Trimming took off 3 bases at V and 7 bases at J, with 22 bases between the two ends. The CDR3 contains 16 residues. Per the germline V gene, CDR1 is DFQATT and CDR2 is SNEGSKA (reference sequence). CDR3 residues: CSARLFAGWFRNEQFF. Here the CDR3 DNA reads TGCAGTGCTAGGCTGTTCGCGGGATGGTTTAGGAATGAGCAGTTCTTC.

This clone was counted at least ten times. The chain couples TRBV28 to TRBJ1-4; 9 bases fit TRBD1. J was trimmed by 8 bases and V by 5 bases; bases with no gene match: 6. The CDR3 has 14 residues. Germline V gene sequence: CDR1 MDHEN, CDR2 SYDVKM. CDR3 DNA sequence: TGTGCCAGCAGTCCGGGACAGGGTGACGAAAAACTGTTTTTT. It specifies CASSPGQGDEKLFF. Full variable domain (missing parts from reference TRBV28 and TRBJ1-4): DVKVTQSSRYLVKRTGEKVFLECVQDMDHENMFWYRQDPGLGLRLIYFSYDVKMKEKGDIPEGYSVSREKKERFSLILESASTNQTSMYLCASSPGQGDEKLFFGSGTQLSVL.

To note about this clone: Its ends do not fully match the called genes, so a read error is possible. The chain joins TRBV5-6 to TRBJ2-6, with a possible D match to TRBD1 (6 bases). CDR1 and CDR2 from the germline V gene are SGHDT and YYEEEE. The CDR3 has 16 amino acids. CDR3 sequence: CAGSLQGPPGANVLTF. The CDR3 DNA reads as TGTGCCGGCAGCTTGCAGGGGCCGCCTGGGGCCAACGTCCTGACTTTC. Full variable domain (remainder filled in from reference TRBV5-6 and TRBJ2-6): DAGVTQSPTHLIKTRGQQVTLRCSPKSGHDTVSWYQQALGQGPQFIFQYYEEEERQRGNFPDRFSGHQFPNYSSELNVNALLLGDSALYLCAGSLQGPPGANVLTFGAGSRLTVL.

This clone came up many times. The CDR3, as DNA: TGTGCCAGCAGCCCCTTTAGATCAGATACGCAGTATTTT. Translation: CASSPFRSDTQYF. The chain employs TRBV7-2 and TRBJ2-3; D not resolved. This CDR3 spans 13 amino acids. Germline CDR1 and CDR2: SGHTA and FQGNSA. Trimming left V 5 bases short and J 4 bases short, with 10 bases between.

There are a few counts of this clone. This chain links TRBV28 with TRBJ2-2; D is unresolved. V was cut by 3 bases and J by 8 bases, with 13 bases left in between. Germline V gene lookup returns CDR1 MDHEN and CDR2 SYDVKM. The CDR3 runs 14 residues. CDR3: CASSFLDGKGELFF. For the CDR3, the DNA is TGTGCCAGCAGTTTTCTGGACGGCAAAGGGGAGCTGTTTTTT.

Ten or more counts support this clone. V is TRBV6-5 and J is TRBJ2-1, with 8 bases aligning to TRBD2. The CDR3 spans 15 residues. Losses at the gene ends were 2 bases for V and 1 base for J; bases not matched to a gene: 1. Germline V CDR1 and CDR2: MNHEY, SVGAGI. CDR3: CASSYGTSSYNEQFF. The DNA of the CDR3 is TGTGCCAGCAGTTACGGGACTAGTTCCTACAATGAGCAGTTCTTC.

This clone occurred many times. The rearrangement links TRBV12-3 or TRBV12-4 to TRBJ2-1, with TRBD2 matching over 7 bases. The CDR3 consists of 17 residues. The J segment lost 1 base and the V segment lost 5 bases, leaving 11 bases of the junction unmatched. The CDR3 is CASSGRGRVRSYNEQFF. The CDR3, as DNA: TGTGCCAGCAGTGGACGAGGGAGGGTGAGGTCCTACAATGAGCAGTTCTTC.

This clone was detected only once. The chain uses TRBV5-1 and TRBJ1-1; tentative D call: TRBD1 (5 bases). V lost 0 bases, J lost 4 bases, and 16 bases lay in between. CDR1 is SGHRS, CDR2 YFSETQ, per germline. The CDR3 totals 16 residues. The CDR3, as DNA: TGCGCCAGCAGCTTGGAGGCAGGGAGGGTGGGCACTGAAGCTTTCTTT. As protein: CASSLEAGRVGTEAFF.

Many counts were recorded for this clone. This chain connects TRBV3-1 to TRBJ2-7; D not certain. Trimming cost V 0 bases and J 8 bases, with 5 bases left between them. CDR1 and CDR2 (germline): LGHDT, YNNKEL (reference sequence). The CDR3 totals 11 residues. CDR3 DNA sequence: TGTGCCAGCAGCCAAGATCGCCAGCAGTACTTC. Translated, it gives CASSQDRQQYF.

In its sample, this clone was seen many times. This chain links TRBV20-1 with TRBJ1-6, with TRBD1 as a possible D gene (5 bases). The CDR3 spans 15 residues. V dropped 1 base and J dropped 8 bases, with 15 bases sitting between them. Germline V lookup: CDR1 DFQATT, CDR2 SNEGSKA (reference sequence). CDR3 DNA: TGCAGTGCTAGAGCCCTTGGGGGGTGGTATTCACCCCTCCACTTT. Encoded protein: CSARALGGWYSPLHF.

The rearrangement links TRBV7-6 to TRBJ1-1; D not resolved. Germline loops: CDR1 SGHVS, CDR2 FNYEAQ. Trimming shortened V by 1 base and J by 4 bases, and 13 bases separated the two germline ends. The CDR3 length is 15 residues. Written as DNA, the CDR3 is TGTGCCAGCAGCTTAGGGTGGCAGGCCGGCACTGAAGCTTTCTTT. Amino acids: CASSLGWQAGTEAFF.

The gene calls are TRBV27 and TRBJ2-1; 10 positions agree with TRBD2. Germline CDR1 and CDR2: MNHEY and SMNVEV (reference sequence). The ends lost 2 bases at V and 9 bases at J; junction bases unmatched: 4. The CDR3 has 14 residues. The CDR3 protein is CASSLALAGIEQFF. DNA for the CDR3: TGTGCCAGCAGTTTAGCACTAGCGGGAATTGAGCAGTTCTTC.

This clone was recorded many times. The chain couples TRBV5-1 to TRBJ2-1; TRBD1 aligns across 10 bases. CDR3 length equals 15 residues. V lost 0 bases, J lost 8 bases, and 5 bases stayed unmatched. CDR1 is SGHRS and CDR2 is YFSETQ in the germline V gene. Written as DNA, the CDR3 is TGCGCCAGCAGCTTGGAGGGACAGGGGAAGGATGAGCAGTTCTTC. Translation gives CASSLEGQGKDEQFF.

This clone occurred a few times. The junction differs from germline at one of its ends, possibly a read error. The chain recombines TRBV28 with TRBJ2-7, with unresolved D. The CDR3 loop spans 13 amino acids. Germline CDR1 is MDHEN and CDR2 is SYDVKM. CDR3 amino acids: CTSSFGRPYEQYF. The CDR3 DNA is TGTACCAGCAGTTTCGGCAGACCATACGAGCAGTACTTC.

Many counts were recorded for this clone. This chain connects TRBV13 to TRBJ2-7; TRBD1 might be the D (6 bases). Deletions cut 4 bases from V and 3 bases from J, with 22 bases between. Germline CDR1 PRHDT, CDR2 FYEKMQ (reference sequence). There are 17 residues in the CDR3. The CDR3 DNA is TGTGCCAGCAGCTCCACCAAAGCCAGGGGTATAGGCTACGAGCAGTACTTC. It is translated as CASSSTKARGIGYEQYF.

This clone was observed a few times. As the CDR3 is not closed by the conserved phenylalanine or tryptophan, this likely results from a read error. CDR3 sequence (DNA): TGTGCCAGTAGTGAAGAGACTAGGCCCTCCTACAATGAGCAGTTCTCC. It encodes CASSEETRPSYNEQFS. This sequence joins TRBV6-1 and TRBJ2-1, with D tentatively TRBD2 (6 bases). The CDR3 is 16 residues long. Germline-derived CDR1 and CDR2 are MNHNS and SASEGT.

Ten or more counts support this clone. The chain carries TRBV2 and TRBJ2-5; 9 bases line up with TRBD2. V was clipped by 7 bases and J by 5 bases; unmatched bases: 11. This CDR3 is 15 amino acids long. Germline CDR1 is SNHLY and CDR2 is FYNNEI. As DNA, the CDR3 is TGTGCCAGCATTCTGAGCGGGGGGCTGAGTGAGACCCAGTACTTC. Translated, it gives CASILSGGLSETQYF.

This clone was observed many times. The chain has TRBV27 and TRBJ2-5; 7 bases line up with TRBD2. Germline values: CDR1 MNHEY, CDR2 SMNVEV (reference sequence). The CDR3 is 14 amino acids. V was clipped by 6 bases and J by 9 bases; unmatched bases: 13. The chain's CDR3 is CASRTLAAPAAQYF. The DNA for the CDR3 is TGTGCCAGCAGGACTCTAGCGGCCCCAGCGGCCCAGTACTTC.

The table lists this clone with many counts. The chain joins TRBV6-1 to TRBJ2-7, with unresolved D. Trimming pared 5 bases from V and 2 bases from J, leaving 7 bases between. CDR1 is MNHNS, CDR2 SASEGT, per germline. The CDR3 covers 12 residues. As DNA, the CDR3 is TGTGCCAGCAGTACCGTTCCCTACGAGCAGTACTTC. This encodes CASSTVPYEQYF.

This clone was counted between two and nine times. A single base separates this from a much larger clone, so it may be a read error. Other nucleotide sequences in the sample specify the same CDR3. In DNA, the CDR3 is TGTGCCAGCAGTATTGCGGAAAAACTGTTTTTT. The encoded protein is CASSIAEKLFF. V usage is TRBV19 and J usage is TRBJ1-4; D not resolved. Germline assignment: CDR1 LNHDA and CDR2 SQIVND (reference sequence). The CDR3 totals 11 residues.

This clone was counted many times. This chain uses TRBV28 with TRBJ1-2; D perhaps matches TRBD1 (5 bases). Germline V gives CDR1 MDHEN, CDR2 SYDVKM. The V end was cut by 4 bases, the J end by 7 bases, with 16 bases between. This CDR3 contains 14 residues. The CDR3 nucleotides are TGTGCCAGCAGTTCCCCAGCGGGGGGTCGTGGCTACACCTTC. Translated, it gives CASSSPAGGRGYTF.